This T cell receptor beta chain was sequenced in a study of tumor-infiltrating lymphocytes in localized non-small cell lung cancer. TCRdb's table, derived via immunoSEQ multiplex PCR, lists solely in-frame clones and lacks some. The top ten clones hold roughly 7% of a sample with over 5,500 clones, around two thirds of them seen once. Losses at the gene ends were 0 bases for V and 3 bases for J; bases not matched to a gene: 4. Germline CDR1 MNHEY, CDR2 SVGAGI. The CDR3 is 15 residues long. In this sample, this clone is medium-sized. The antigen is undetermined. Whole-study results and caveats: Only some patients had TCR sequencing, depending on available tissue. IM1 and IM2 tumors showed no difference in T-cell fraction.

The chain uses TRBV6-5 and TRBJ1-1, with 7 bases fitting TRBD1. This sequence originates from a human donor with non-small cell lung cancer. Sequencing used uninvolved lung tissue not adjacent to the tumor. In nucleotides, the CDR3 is TGTGCCAGCAGTTACTCGACAGGGAGGCACACTGAAGCTTTCTTT. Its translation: CASSYSTGRHTEAFF.